The 7 T cell receptor beta chains presented below share a single source sample, sequenced in a study of T cell repertoires in cytomegalovirus infection. One entry per CDR3 protein results from TCRdb running MiXCR on the reads. The table has a few hundred thousand distinct CDR3 sequences, about 30% seen once. Sequencing was done on a sample of PBMCs. The receptors stem from a human donor in good health (CMV status not recorded). Some clones in this sample may be carry-over from other donors' samples.

A few counts support this clonotype. The chain recombines TRBV30 with TRBJ2-1, with 9 bases identical to TRBD2. Germline lookup yields CDR1 GTSNPN and CDR2 SVGIG (reference sequence). This CDR3 comprises 16 residues. The V and J ends lost 0 bases and 7 bases, in that order; junction bases with no gene match: 10. CDR3 region: CAWSVRFSGRRNEQFF. Written as DNA, the CDR3 is TGTGCCTGGAGTGTACGCTTTAGCGGGAGAAGAAATGAGCAGTTCTTC.

This clonotype was counted ten times or more. V and J are TRBV7-2 and TRBJ2-1, with D perhaps matching TRBD2 (6 bases). There are 17 residues in the CDR3. Between the trimmed V and J ends, which lost 7 bases and 10 bases, there was a span of 29 bases. Looked up from germline, CDR1 is SGHTA and CDR2 is FQGNSA. CDR3 sequence (DNA): TGTGCCAGCACCCCGGGGGTAGGGACGGCCCGTGGGAGGGAGCAGTTCTTC. Translating gives CASTPGVGTARGREQFF.

This clonotype was seen once. V gene TRBV10-3 combines with J gene TRBJ2-7, with 7 positions matching TRBD1. CDR3 length: 16 residues. Germline loops: CDR1 ENHRY, CDR2 SYGVKD. With V trimmed by 2 bases and J by 0 bases, 7 bases remained unmatched. Here the CDR3 reads CAISEGQVPSSYEQYF. The CDR3 DNA sequence: TGTGCCATCAGTGAGGGACAGGTACCTAGCTCCTACGAGCAGTACTTC.

The V gene is TRBV20-1, the J gene TRBJ2-1, with D possibly being TRBD1 (6 bases). CDR1 is DFQATT and CDR2 is SNEGSKA in the germline V gene (reference sequence). Trimming took 5 bases from V and 10 from J, leaving 18 bases between them. The CDR3 spans 13 residues. The CDR3 loop is CSAGNRALEEQFF. The CDR3 nucleotides read TGCAGTGCTGGGAACAGGGCCCTCGAAGAGCAGTTCTTC.

This clonotype came up a few times. The V and J genes are TRBV28 and TRBJ1-5; D call uncertain. V was clipped by 5 bases and J by 1 base, with 18 bases between them. CDR3 length: 17 amino acids. CDR1 MDHEN and CDR2 SYDVKM come from the germline V gene. For the CDR3, the DNA is TGTGCCAGCAGTCCCTGGGAAGGTTTGGGGAGCAATCAGCCCCAGCATTTT. Translation gives CASSPWEGLGSNQPQHF.

The V call is TRBV19, the J call TRBJ1-1, with TRBD1 as a possible D gene (6 bases). The CDR3 runs 15 residues. The V gene's germline CDR1 is LNHDA and CDR2 SQIVND (reference sequence). The V end was cut by 10 bases, the J end by 1 base, with 19 bases between. CDR3 coding DNA: TGTGCCACGAAAAGGGGTGGGGGCCAGAACACTGAAGCTTTCTTT. Amino acids: CATKRGGGQNTEAFF.

The chain employs TRBV12-5 and TRBJ1-2; D is ambiguous. From germline, CDR1 is LGHNT and CDR2 FRNRAP. V lost 7 bases and J 3 bases, leaving 18 bases between the germline ends. The CDR3 sequence is 15 residues long. The CDR3 spells CASAPTAHGDYGYTF. CDR3 DNA sequence: TGTGCTAGTGCCCCTACGGCCCATGGGGACTATGGCTACACCTTC. Full variable domain (missing parts from reference TRBV12-5 and TRBJ1-2): DARVTQTPRHKVTEMGQEVTMRCQPILGHNTVFWYRQTMMQGLELLAYFRNRAPLDDSGMPKDRFSAEMPDATLATLKIQPSEPRDSAVYFCASAPTAHGDYGYTFGSGTRLTVV.